These 4 T cell receptor beta chains were sequenced from one sample in a study of cytomegalovirus exposure and HLA in healthy donors. Primers for the PCR totalled 60 Vbeta and 13 Jbeta. Produced via immunoSEQ multiplex PCR; TCRdb's table is partial and in-frame only. The data show about 160,000 clones, around 88% seen once. The sequenced material came from PBMCs. The receptors were gathered from a woman under 40 in good health and CMV-seronegative.

The genes are TRBV5-6 and TRBJ2-2, with D possibly being TRBD1 (6 bases). The CDR3 extends over 13 amino acids. Per germline, CDR1 SGHDT and CDR2 YYEEEE. Trimming took off 4 bases at V and 5 bases at J, with 9 bases between the two ends. CDR3 sequence (DNA): TGTGCCAGCAGCCGGGACATTACCGGGGAGCTGTTTTTT. It encodes CASSRDITGELFF. Using reference TRBV5-6 and TRBJ2-2 for the parts outside the CDR3, the full variable domain is DAGVTQSPTHLIKTRGQQVTLRCSPKSGHDTVSWYQQALGQGPQFIFQYYEEEERQRGNFPDRFSGHQFPNYSSELNVNALLLGDSALYLCASSRDITGELFFGEGSRLTVL.

The genes are TRBV15 and TRBJ1-1; TRBD1 is a possible D gene (6 bases). The V end was cut by 2 bases, the J end by 4 bases, with 20 bases between. Germline CDR1 LNHNV, CDR2 YYDKDF (reference sequence). The CDR3 runs to 17 residues. The CDR3 loop reads CATSRSAWGGAGTEAFF. The CDR3 DNA sequence: TGTGCCACCAGCAGATCCGCGTGGGGGGGCGCGGGCACTGAAGCTTTCTTT.

The J gene is TRBJ1-1, the V gene TRBV28; a possible D gene is TRBD1 (5 bases). Germline CDR1 reads MDHEN; CDR2 reads SYDVKM. The V gene lost 3 bases and the J gene lost 5 bases, with 22 bases spanning the gap. The CDR3 runs 17 residues. The CDR3 DNA is TGTGCCAGCAGTTTGGCCGGATGGGTGGGGCGATGGACTGAAGCTTTCTTT. This gives the protein CASSLAGWVGRWTEAFF.

The chain is built from TRBV5-1 and TRBJ2-2; 9 bases agree with TRBD2. Trimming at V came to 1 base and at J to 5 bases, leaving 9 bases not matched to a gene. The germline gives CDR1 SGHRS, CDR2 YFSETQ. The CDR3 consists of 17 residues. CDR3 coding DNA: TGCGCCAGCAGCTTGTTGGTTAGCGGGGGTCGGACCGGGGAGCTGTTTTTT. Protein sequence: CASSLLVSGGRTGELFF.